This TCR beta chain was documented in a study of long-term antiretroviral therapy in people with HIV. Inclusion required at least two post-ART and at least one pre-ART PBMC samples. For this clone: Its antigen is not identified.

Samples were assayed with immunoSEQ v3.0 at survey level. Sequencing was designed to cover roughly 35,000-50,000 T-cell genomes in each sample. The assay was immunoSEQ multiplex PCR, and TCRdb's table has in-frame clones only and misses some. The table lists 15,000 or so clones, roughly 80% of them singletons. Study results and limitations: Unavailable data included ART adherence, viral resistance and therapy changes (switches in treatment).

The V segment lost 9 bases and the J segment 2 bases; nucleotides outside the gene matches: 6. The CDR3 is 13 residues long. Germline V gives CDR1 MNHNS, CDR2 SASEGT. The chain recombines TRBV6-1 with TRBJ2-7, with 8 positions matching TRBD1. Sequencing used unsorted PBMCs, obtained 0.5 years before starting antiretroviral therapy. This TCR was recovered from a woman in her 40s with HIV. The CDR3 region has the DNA TGTGCCAGTACCGGGACAGGAACCTACGAGCAGTACTTC. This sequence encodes CASTGTGTYEQYF.